This TCR beta chain was recovered during a study of cytomegalovirus exposure and HLA in healthy donors. Among the donors, all were healthy bone marrow donors. PCR primers comprised 60 Vbeta and 13 Jbeta primers. Assay used: immunoSEQ multiplex PCR; TCRdb lists only in-frame clones, some missing. Of around 170,000 clones detected, approximately 83% appear once; the ten largest clones hold around 1.6%. The CDR3 totals 14 residues. Germline values: CDR1 LNHDA, CDR2 SQIVND (reference sequence). The germline V and J ends were trimmed by 2 bases and 2 bases, with 10 bases remaining between them. A single count supports this clone. Its antigen is still unknown. General observations from the study: Rare sequences made up most TCRs, while some public TCRs were found in many donors. In vitro work confirmed that three CMV-associated chains recognize CMV antigens. Cytomegalovirus-associated status was assigned to approximately 160 TCR beta chains.

Specimen: PBMCs. The chain links TRBV19 to TRBJ2-7; D possibly corresponds to TRBD2 (5 bases). The sequence was obtained from a young woman in good health and CMV-seronegative. CDR3 nucleotides: TGTGCCAGTAGTATAACGGGAAACCCCTACGAGCAGTACTTC. Translation: CASSITGNPYEQYF.